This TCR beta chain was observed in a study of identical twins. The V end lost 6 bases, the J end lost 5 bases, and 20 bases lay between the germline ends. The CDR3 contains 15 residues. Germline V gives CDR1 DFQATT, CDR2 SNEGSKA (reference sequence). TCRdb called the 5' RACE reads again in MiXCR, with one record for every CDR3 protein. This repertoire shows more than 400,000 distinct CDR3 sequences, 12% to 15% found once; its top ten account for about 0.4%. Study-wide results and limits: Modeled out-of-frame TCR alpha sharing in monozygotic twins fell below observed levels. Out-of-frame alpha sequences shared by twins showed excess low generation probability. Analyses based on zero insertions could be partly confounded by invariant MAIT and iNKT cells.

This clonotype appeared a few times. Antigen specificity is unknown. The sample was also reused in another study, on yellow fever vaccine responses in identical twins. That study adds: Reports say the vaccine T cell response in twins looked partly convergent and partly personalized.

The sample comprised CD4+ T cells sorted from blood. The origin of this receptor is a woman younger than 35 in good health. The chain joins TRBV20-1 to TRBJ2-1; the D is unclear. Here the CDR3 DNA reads TGCAGTGCCCAGCCGGCCGCTAGTACCCACAATGAGCAGTTCTTC. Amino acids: CSAQPAASTHNEQFF.